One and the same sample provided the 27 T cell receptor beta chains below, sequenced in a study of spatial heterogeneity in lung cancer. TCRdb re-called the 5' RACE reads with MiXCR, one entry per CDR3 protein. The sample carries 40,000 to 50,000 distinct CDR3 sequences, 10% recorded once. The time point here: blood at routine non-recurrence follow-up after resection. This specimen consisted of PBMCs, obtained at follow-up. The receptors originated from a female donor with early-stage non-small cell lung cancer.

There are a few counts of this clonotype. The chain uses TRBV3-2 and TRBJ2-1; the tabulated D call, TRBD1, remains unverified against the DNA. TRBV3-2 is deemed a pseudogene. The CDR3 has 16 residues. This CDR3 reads CASSLDLQGPATKQFF. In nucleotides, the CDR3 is TGTGCCAGCAGCCTAGATCTTCAGGGGCCCGCGACCAAGCAGTTCTTC.

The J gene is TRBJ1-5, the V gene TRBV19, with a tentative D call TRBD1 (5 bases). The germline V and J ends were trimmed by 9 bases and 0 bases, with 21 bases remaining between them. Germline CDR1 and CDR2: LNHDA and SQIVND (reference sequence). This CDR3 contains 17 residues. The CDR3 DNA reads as TGTGCCAGCGCAGATGGTAGGGGCGCCGGTAGCAATCAGCCCCAGCATTTT. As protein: CASADGRGAGSNQPQHF.

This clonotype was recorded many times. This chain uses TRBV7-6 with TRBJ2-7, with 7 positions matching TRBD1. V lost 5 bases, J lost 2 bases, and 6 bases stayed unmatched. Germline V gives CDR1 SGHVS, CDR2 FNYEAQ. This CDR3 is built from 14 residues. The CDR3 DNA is TGTGCCAGCAGCCCTCGCGGACAGGCCTACGAGCAGTACTTC. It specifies CASSPRGQAYEQYF. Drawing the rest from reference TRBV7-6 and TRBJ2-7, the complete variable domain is GAGVSQSPRYKVTKRGQDVALRCDPISGHVSLYWYRQALGQGPEFLTYFNYEAQQDKSGLPNDRFSAERPEGSISTLTIQRTEQRDSAMYRCASSPRGQAYEQYFGPGTRLTVT.

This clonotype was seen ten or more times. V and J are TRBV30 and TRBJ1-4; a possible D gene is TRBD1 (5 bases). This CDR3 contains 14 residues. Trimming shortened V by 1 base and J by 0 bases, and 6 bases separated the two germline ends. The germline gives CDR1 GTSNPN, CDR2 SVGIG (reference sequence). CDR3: CAWSDRSTNEKLFF. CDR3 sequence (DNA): TGTGCCTGGAGTGACAGGTCAACTAATGAAAAACTGTTTTTT.

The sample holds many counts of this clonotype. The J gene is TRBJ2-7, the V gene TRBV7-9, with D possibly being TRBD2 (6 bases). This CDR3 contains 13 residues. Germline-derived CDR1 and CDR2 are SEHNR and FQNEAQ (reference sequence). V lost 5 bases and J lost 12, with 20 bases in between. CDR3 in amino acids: CASSPPRRAKLYF. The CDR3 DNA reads TGTGCCAGCAGCCCCCCCCGGAGGGCAAAATTGTACTTC.

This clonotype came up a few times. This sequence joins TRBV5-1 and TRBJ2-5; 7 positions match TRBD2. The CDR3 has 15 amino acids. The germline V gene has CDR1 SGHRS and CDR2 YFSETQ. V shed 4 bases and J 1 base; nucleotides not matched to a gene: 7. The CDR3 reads CASSHRTSLQETQYF. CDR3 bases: TGCGCCAGCAGCCACCGGACTAGTCTCCAAGAGACCCAGTACTTC.

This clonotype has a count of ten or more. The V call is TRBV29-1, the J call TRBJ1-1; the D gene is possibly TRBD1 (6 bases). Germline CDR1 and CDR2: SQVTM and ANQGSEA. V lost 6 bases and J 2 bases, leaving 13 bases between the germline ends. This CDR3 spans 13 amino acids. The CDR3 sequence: CSVRQAPNTEAFF. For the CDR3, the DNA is TGCAGCGTCCGACAGGCTCCAAACACTGAAGCTTTCTTT. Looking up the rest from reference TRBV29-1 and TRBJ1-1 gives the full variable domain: SAVISQKPSRDICQRGTSLTIQCQVDSQVTMMFWYRQQPGQSLTLIATANQGSEATYESGFVIDKFPISRPNLTFSTLTVSNMSPEDSSIYLCSVRQAPNTEAFFGQGTRLTVV.

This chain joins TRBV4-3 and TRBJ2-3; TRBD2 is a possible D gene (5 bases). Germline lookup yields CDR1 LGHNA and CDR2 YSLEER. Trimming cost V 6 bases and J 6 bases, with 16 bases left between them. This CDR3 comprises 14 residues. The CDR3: CASSFSFGVDTQYF. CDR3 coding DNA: TGCGCCAGCAGTTTTTCTTTCGGGGTTGATACGCAGTATTTT.

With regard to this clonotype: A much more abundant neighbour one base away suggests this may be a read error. The CDR3 DNA sequence: TGTGCCAGCAGGGCGAGGAACATTTCCACAGATACGCAGTATTTT. Translating gives CASRARNISTDTQYF. The chain joins TRBV6-2 or TRBV6-3 to TRBJ2-3; D is ambiguous. From germline, CDR1 is MNHEY and CDR2 SVGEGT. V shed 6 bases and J shed 2 bases, with 15 bases lying between them. There are 15 residues in the CDR3.

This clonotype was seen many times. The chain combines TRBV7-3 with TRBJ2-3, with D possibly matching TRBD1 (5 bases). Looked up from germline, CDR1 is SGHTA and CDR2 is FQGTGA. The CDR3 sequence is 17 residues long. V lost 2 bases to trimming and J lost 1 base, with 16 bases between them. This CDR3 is CASSLLSGPDGTDTQYF. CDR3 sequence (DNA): TGTGCCAGCAGCTTATTGTCAGGGCCAGATGGCACAGATACGCAGTATTTT. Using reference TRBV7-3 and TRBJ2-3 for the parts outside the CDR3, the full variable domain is GAGVSQTPSNKVTEKGKYVELRCDPISGHTALYWYRQSLGQGPEFLIYFQGTGAADDSGLPNDRFFAVRPEGSVSTLKIQRTERGDSAVYLCASSLLSGPDGTDTQYFGPGTRLTVL.

This CDR3 reads CASGTGSGANVLTF. Here the CDR3 DNA reads TGTGCCAGCGGGACAGGGTCTGGGGCCAACGTCCTGACTTTC. V is TRBV2 and J is TRBJ2-6, with 9 bases lining up with TRBD1. The CDR3 has 14 residues. Trimming at V came to 8 bases and at J to 1 base, leaving 0 bases not matched to a gene. Germline V CDR1 and CDR2: SNHLY, FYNNEI.

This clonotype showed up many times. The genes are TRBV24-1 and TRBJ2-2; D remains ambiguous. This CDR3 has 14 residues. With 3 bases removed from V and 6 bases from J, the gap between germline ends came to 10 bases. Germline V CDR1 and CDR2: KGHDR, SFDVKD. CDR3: CATSDPNPPGELFF. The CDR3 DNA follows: TGTGCCACCAGTGATCCTAACCCCCCCGGGGAGCTGTTTTTT.

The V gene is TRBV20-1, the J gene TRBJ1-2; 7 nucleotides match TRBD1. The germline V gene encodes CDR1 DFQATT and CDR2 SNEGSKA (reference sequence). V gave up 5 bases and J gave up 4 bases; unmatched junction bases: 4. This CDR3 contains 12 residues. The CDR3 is CSADPGGYGYTF. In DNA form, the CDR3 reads TGCAGTGCTGACCCAGGGGGCTATGGCTACACCTTC.

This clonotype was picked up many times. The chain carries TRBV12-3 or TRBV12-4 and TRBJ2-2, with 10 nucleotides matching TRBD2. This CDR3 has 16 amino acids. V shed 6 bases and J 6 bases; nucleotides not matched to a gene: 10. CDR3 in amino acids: CASSRNSGGPSGELFF. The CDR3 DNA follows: TGTGCCAGCAGCCGTAATAGCGGGGGGCCATCCGGGGAGCTGTTTTTT.

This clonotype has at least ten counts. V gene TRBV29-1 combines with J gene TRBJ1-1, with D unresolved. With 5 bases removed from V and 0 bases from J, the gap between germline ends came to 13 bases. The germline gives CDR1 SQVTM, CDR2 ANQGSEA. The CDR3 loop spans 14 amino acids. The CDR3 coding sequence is TGCAGCGTTTCCCCTCCAGCCCTGAACACTGAAGCTTTCTTT. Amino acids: CSVSPPALNTEAFF.

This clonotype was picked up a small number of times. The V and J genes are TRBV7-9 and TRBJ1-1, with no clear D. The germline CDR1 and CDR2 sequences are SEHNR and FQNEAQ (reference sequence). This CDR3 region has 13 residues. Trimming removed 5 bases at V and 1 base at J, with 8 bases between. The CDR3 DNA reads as TGTGCCAGCAGCCTACCGTCGAACACTGAAGCTTTCTTT. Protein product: CASSLPSNTEAFF.

CDR3 sequence: CASSLGENTEAFF. The CDR3 DNA sequence: TGCGCCAGCAGCTTGGGAGAGAACACTGAAGCTTTCTTT. The J gene is TRBJ1-1, the V gene TRBV5-1; D is unresolved. V was cut by 0 bases and J by 1 base, with 4 bases left in between. CDR3 length: 13 amino acids. Germline assignment: CDR1 SGHRS and CDR2 YFSETQ.

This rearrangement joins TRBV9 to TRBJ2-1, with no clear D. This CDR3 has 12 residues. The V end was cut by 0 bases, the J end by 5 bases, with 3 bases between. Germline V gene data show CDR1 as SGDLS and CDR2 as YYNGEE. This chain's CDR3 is CASSVGHNEQFF. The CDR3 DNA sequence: TGTGCCAGCAGCGTAGGGCACAATGAGCAGTTCTTC. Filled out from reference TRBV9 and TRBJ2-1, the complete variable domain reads DSGVTQTPKHLITATGQRVTLRCSPRSGDLSVYWYQQSLDQGLQFLIQYYNGEERAKGNILERFSAQQFPDLHSELNLSSLELGDSALYFCASSVGHNEQFFGPGTRLTVL.

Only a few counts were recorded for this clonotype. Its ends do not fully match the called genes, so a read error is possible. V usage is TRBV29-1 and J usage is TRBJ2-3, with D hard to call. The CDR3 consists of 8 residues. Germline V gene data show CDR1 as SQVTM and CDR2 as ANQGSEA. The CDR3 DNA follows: TGCAGCGACTTACAGTGGTCTTTT. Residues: CSDLQWSF.

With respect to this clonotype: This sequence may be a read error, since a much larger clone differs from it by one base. CDR3 amino acids: CTIRGYSISNYGYTF. DNA of the CDR3: TGTACCATCAGGGGTTACTCGATCTCTAACTATGGCTACACCTTC. This chain joins TRBV10-3 and TRBJ1-2, with D possibly TRBD1 on 6 matching bases. Looked up from germline, CDR1 is ENHRY and CDR2 is SYGVKD. This CDR3 region has 15 residues.

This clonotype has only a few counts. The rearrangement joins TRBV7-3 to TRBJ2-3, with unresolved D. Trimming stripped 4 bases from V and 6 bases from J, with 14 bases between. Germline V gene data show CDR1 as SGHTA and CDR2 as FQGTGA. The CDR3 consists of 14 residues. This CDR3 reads CASSSNRPPDTQYF. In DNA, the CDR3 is TGTGCCAGCAGCTCGAATCGGCCCCCCGATACGCAGTATTTT.

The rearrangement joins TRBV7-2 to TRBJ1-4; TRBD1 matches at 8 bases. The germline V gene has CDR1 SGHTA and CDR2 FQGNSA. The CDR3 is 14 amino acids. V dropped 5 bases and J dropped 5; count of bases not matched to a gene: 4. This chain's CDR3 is CASSLRQGNEKLFF. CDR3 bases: TGTGCCAGCAGCCTGAGACAGGGGAATGAAAAACTGTTTTTT.

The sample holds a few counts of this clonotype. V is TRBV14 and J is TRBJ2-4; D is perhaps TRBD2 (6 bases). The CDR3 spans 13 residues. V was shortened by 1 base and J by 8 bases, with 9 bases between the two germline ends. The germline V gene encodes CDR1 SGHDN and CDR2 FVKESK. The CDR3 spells CASSQGQRDIQYF. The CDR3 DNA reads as TGTGCCAGCAGCCAAGGTCAGCGGGACATTCAGTACTTC.

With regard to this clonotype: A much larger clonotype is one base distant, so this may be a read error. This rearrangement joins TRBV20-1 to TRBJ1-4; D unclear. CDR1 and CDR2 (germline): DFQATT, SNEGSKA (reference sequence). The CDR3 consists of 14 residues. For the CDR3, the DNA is TGCAGTGCTAGGAGTACTATACGAAATGAAAAACTGTATTTT. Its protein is CSARSTIRNEKLYF.

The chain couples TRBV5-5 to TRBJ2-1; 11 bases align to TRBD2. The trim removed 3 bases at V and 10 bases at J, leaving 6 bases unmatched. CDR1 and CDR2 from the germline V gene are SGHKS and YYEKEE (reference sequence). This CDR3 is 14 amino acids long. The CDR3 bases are TGTGCCAGCAGCTCTAGCGGGGGGTCCTTAGAGCAGTTCTTC. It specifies CASSSSGGSLEQFF.

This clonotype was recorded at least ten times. The CDR3 here is CASLDRGGTDTQYF. The CDR3, as DNA: TGTGCCAGCCTGGACAGGGGTGGGACAGATACGCAGTATTTT. The rearrangement uses TRBV6-1 and TRBJ2-3; 9 nucleotides agree with TRBD1. Looked up from germline, CDR1 is MNHNS and CDR2 is SASEGT. V lost 8 bases and J lost 3; bases outside the gene matches: 6. The length of the CDR3 is 14 residues.

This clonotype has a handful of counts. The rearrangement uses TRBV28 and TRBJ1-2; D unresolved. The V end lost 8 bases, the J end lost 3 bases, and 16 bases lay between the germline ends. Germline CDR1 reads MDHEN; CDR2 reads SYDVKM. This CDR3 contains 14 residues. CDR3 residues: CASRLTGSYYGYTF. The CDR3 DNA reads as TGTGCCAGCCGCCTAACCGGGTCCTACTATGGCTACACCTTC.